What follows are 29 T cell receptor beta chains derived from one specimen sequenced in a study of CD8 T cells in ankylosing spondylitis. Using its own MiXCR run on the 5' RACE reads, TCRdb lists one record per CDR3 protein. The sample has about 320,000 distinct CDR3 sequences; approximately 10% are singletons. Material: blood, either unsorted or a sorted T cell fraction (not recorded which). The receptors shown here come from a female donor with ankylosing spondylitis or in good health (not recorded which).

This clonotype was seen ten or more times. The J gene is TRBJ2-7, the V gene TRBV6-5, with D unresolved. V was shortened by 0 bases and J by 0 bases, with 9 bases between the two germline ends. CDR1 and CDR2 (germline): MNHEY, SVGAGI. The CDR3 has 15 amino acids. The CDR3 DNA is TGTGCCAGCAGTTACTCCCGGAGAACCTCCTACGAGCAGTACTTC. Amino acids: CASSYSRRTSYEQYF.

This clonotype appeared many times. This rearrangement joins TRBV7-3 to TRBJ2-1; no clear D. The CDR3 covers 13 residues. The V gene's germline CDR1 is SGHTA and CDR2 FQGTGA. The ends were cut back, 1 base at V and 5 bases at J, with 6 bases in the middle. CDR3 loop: CASSLSAHNEQFF. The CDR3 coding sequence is TGTGCCAGCAGCTTAAGTGCTCACAATGAGCAGTTCTTC.

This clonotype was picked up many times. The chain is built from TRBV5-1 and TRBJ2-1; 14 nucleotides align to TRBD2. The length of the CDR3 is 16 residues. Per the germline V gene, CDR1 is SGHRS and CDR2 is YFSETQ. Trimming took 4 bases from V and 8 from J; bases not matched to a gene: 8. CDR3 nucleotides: TGCGCCAGCAGCCGCGGGACTAGCGGGAGTAGCTATGAGCAGTTCTTC. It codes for CASSRGTSGSSYEQFF.

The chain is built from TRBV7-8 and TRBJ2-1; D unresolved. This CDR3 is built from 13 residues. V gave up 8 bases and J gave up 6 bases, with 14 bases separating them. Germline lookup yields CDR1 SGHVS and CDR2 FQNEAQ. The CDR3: CASGYNLRNEQFF. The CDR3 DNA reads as TGTGCCAGCGGTTACAACCTACGCAATGAGCAGTTCTTC.

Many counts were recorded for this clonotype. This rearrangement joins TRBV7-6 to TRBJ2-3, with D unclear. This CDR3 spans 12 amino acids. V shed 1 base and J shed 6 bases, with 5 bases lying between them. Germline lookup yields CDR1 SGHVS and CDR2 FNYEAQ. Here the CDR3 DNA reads TGTGCCAGCAGCTTAGGTCGGGATACGCAGTATTTT. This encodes CASSLGRDTQYF.

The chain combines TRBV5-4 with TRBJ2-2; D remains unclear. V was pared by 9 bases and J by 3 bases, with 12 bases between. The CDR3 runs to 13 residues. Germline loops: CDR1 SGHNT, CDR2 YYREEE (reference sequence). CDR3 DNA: TGTGCCATCCCGGACCAATACACCGGGGAGCTGTTTTTT. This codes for CAIPDQYTGELFF.

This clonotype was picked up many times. CDR3: CSALPRDYYLEQFF. The CDR3 bases are TGCAGTGCTTTGCCCCGGGACTATTATCTTGAGCAGTTCTTC. This chain joins TRBV20-1 and TRBJ2-1; 7 nucleotides align to TRBD2. The junction had 13 bases not matched to a gene; V was cut back by 5 bases and J by 9 bases. CDR1 is DFQATT, CDR2 SNEGSKA, per germline (reference sequence). The CDR3 is made up of 14 amino acids.

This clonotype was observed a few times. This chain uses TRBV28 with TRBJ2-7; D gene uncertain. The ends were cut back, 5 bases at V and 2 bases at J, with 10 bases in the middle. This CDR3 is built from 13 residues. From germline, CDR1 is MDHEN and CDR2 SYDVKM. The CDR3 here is CASSRTSTYEQYF. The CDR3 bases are TGTGCCAGCAGTCGGACGTCTACCTACGAGCAGTACTTC.

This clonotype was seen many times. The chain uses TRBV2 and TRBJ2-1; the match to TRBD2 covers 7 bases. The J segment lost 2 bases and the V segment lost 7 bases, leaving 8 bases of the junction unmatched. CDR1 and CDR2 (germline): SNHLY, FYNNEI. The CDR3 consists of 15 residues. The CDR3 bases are TGTGCCAGCAAAAAGTCCGGGACTACCTACAATGAGCAGTTCTTC. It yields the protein CASKKSGTTYNEQFF. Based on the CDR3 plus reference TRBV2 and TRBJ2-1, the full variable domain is EPEVTQTPSHQVTQMGQEVILRCVPISNHLYFYWYRQILGQKVEFLVSFYNNEISEKSEIFDDQFSVERPDGSNFTLKIRSTKLEDSAMYFCASKKSGTTYNEQFFGPGTRLTVL.

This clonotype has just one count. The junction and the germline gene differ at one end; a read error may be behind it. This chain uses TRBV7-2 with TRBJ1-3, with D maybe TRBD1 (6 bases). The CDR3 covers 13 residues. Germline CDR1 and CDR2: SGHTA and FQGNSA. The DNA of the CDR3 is TGTGCCAGCAGCTTAGCAGGGGGAAACACCACATATTTT. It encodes CASSLAGGNTTYF.

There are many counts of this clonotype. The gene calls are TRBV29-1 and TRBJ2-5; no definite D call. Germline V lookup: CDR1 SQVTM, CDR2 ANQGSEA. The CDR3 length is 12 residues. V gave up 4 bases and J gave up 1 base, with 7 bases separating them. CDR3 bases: TGCAGCGTTGGGGCCAGCCAAGAGACCCAGTACTTC. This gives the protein CSVGASQETQYF.

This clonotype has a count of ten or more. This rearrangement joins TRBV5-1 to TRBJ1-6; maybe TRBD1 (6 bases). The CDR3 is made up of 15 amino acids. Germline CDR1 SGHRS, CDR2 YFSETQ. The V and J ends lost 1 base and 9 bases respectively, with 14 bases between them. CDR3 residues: CASSLSGTRGSPLHF. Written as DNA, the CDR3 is TGCGCCAGCAGCTTGTCCGGGACAAGGGGTTCACCCCTCCACTTT.

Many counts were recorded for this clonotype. As DNA, the CDR3 is TGTGCCAGCAGTTTATTGGGGGCCTACAATGAGCAGTTCTTC. This encodes CASSLLGAYNEQFF. The chain has TRBV12-3 or TRBV12-4 and TRBJ2-1; D is tentatively TRBD1 or TRBD2 (5 bases each). The CDR3 loop spans 14 amino acids. V gave up 2 bases and J gave up 2 bases, with 7 bases separating them.

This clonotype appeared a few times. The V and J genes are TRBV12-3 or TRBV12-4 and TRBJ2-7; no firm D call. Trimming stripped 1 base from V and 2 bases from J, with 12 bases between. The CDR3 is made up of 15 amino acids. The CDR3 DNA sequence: TGTGCCAGCAGTTTAGGTGGGATTAAAACCTACGAGCAGTACTTC. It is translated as CASSLGGIKTYEQYF.

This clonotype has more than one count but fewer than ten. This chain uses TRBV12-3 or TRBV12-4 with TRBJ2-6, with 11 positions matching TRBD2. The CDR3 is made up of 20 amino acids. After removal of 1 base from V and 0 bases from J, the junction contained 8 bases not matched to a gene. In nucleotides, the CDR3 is TGTGCCAGCAGTTTAGAAACCCGACTAGCGGGACGCTCTGGGGCCAACGTCCTGACTTTC. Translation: CASSLETRLAGRSGANVLTF.

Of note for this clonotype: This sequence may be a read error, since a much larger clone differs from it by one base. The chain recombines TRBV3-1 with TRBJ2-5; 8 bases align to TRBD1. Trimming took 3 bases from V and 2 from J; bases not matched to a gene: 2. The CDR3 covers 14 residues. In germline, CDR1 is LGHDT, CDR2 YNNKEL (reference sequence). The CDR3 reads CASSQDRVQETQYF. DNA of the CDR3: TGTGCCAGCAGCCAGGACAGGGTACAAGAGACCCAGTACTTC.

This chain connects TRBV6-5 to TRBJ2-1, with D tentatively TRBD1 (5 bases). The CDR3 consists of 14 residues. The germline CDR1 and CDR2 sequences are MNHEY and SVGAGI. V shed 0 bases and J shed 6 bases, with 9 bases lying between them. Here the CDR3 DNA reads TGTGCCAGCAGTTACTCGAGACAGATCAATGAGCAGTTCTTC. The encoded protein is CASSYSRQINEQFF.

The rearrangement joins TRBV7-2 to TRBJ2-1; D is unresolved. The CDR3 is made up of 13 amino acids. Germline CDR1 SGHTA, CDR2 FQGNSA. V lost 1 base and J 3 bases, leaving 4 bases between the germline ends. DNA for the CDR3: TGTGCCAGCAGCTTAGAGATCTACAATGAGCAGTTCTTC. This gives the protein CASSLEIYNEQFF.

For the CDR3, the DNA is TGTGCCACCAGCAGAGATAGTAGTAGTGTCGATGAGCAGTTCTTC. Translating gives CATSRDSSSVDEQFF. The chain uses TRBV15 and TRBJ2-1, with unresolved D. Germline lookup yields CDR1 LNHNV and CDR2 YYDKDF (reference sequence). V lost 0 bases to trimming and J lost 8 bases, with 14 bases between them. CDR3 size: 15 residues.

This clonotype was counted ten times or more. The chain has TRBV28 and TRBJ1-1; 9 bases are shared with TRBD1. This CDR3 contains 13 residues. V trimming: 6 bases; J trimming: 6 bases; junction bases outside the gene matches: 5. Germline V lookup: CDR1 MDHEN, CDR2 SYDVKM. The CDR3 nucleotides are TGTGCCAGCAGACTTACAGGGGGCCCTGAAGCTTTCTTT. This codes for CASRLTGGPEAFF. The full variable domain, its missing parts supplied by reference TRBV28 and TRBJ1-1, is DVKVTQSSRYLVKRTGEKVFLECVQDMDHENMFWYRQDPGLGLRLIYFSYDVKMKEKGDIPEGYSVSREKKERFSLILESASTNQTSMYLCASRLTGGPEAFFGQGTRLTVV.

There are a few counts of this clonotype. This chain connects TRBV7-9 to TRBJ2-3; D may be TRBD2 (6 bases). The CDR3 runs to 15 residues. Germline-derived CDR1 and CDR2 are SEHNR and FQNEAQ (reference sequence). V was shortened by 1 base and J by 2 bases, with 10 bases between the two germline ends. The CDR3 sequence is CASSLVRGITDTQYF. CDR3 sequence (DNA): TGTGCCAGCAGCTTAGTACGGGGGATCACAGATACGCAGTATTTT.

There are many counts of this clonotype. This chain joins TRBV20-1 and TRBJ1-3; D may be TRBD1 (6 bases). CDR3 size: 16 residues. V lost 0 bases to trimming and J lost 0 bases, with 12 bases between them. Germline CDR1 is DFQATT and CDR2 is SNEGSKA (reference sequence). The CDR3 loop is CSARDQTGRSGNTIYF. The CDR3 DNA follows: TGCAGTGCTAGAGATCAAACAGGGCGCTCTGGAAACACCATATATTTT.

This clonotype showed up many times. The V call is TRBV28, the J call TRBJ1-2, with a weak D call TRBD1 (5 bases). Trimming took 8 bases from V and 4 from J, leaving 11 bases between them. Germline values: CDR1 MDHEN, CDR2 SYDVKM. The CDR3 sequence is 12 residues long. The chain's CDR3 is CASDRGGYGYTF. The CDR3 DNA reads TGTGCCAGCGATCGGGGCGGCTATGGCTACACCTTC.

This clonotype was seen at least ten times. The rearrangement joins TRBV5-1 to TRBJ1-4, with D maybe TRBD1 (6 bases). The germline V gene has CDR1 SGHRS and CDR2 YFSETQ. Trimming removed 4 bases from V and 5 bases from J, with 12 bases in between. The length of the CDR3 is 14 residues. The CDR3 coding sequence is TGCGCCAGCAGCCAGGACAGAAGGAATGAAAAACTGTTTTTT. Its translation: CASSQDRRNEKLFF.

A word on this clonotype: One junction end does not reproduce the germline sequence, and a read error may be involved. The CDR3 DNA reads as TGTGCCAGCGATAATCTTGGCTATGGCGACACCTTC. This gives the protein CASDNLGYGDTF. V is TRBV12-3 or TRBV12-4 and J is TRBJ1-2; the D is unclear. The CDR3 extends over 12 amino acids.

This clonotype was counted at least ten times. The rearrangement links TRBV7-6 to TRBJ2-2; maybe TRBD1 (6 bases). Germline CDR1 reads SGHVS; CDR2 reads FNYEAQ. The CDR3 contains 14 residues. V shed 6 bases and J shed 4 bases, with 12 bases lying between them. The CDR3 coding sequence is TGTGCCAGCAGACAGGGAACCGGCACCGGGGAGCTGTTTTTT. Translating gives CASRQGTGTGELFF.

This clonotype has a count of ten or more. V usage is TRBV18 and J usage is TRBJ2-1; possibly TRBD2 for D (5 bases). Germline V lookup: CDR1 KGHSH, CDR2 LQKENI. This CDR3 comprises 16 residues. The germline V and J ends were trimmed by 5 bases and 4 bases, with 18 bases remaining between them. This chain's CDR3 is CASSTKKVGSYNEQFF. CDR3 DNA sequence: TGTGCCAGCTCAACTAAAAAGGTGGGGAGTTACAATGAGCAGTTCTTC.

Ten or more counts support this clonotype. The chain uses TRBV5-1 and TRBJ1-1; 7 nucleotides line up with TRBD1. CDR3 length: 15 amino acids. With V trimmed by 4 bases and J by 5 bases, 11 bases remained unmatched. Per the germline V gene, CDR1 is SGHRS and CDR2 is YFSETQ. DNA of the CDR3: TGCGCCAGCAGCCCTACGTTCGACAGGGTTACTGAAGCTTTCTTT. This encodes CASSPTFDRVTEAFF. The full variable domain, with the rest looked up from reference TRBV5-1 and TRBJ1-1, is KAGVTQTPRYLIKTRGQQVTLSCSPISGHRSVSWYQQTPGQGLQFLFEYFSETQRNKGNFPGRFSGRQFSNSRSEMNVSTLELGDSALYLCASSPTFDRVTEAFFGQGTRLTVV.

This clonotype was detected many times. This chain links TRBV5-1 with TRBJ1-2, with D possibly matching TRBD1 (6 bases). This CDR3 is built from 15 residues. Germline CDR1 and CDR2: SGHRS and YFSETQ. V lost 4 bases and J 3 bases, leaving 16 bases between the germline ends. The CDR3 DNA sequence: TGCGCCAGCAGCCGTCCACAACAGGGTGACTATGGCTACACCTTC. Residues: CASSRPQQGDYGYTF. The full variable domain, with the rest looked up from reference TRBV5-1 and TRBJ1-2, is KAGVTQTPRYLIKTRGQQVTLSCSPISGHRSVSWYQQTPGQGLQFLFEYFSETQRNKGNFPGRFSGRQFSNSRSEMNVSTLELGDSALYLCASSRPQQGDYGYTFGSGTRLTVV.